Detailed here is one T cell receptor (beta chain). The data were taken from a study of blood T cell repertoires in COVID-19. The table came from immunoSEQ multiplex PCR; TCRdb's copy has only in-frame clones and leaves some out. Among roughly 200,000 clones listed, about 88% were seen once. V shed 7 bases and J shed 3 bases, with 8 bases lying between them. CDR1 and CDR2 from the germline V gene are SGHRS and YFSETQ. CDR3 length equals 11 residues. The V and J genes are TRBV5-1 and TRBJ2-7; tentatively, D is TRBD1 (5 bases). The receptor comes from a woman older than 75 with acute or convalescent COVID-19. Sequencing was carried out using peripheral blood. The CDR3 nucleotides read TGCGCCAGCCAGGGTTACTACGAGCAGTACTTC. As protein: CASQGYYEQYF.